These T cell receptor beta chains were read from a single sample in a study of blood T cell repertoires in COVID-19. The method was immunoSEQ multiplex PCR; TCRdb's version includes in-frame clones alone and lacks a portion of them. In the table there are some 110,000 clones, over 60% of which are singletons. Specimen: peripheral blood. These receptors were collected from a man in his 70s with acute or convalescent COVID-19. Each CDR3 is given with its conserved first and last residue. The D gene is left open where the match is weak. Clone size is given for some rows only: seen once, a few or many times, or a class if the clone is expanded.

V gene,J gene,D gene,clone size,CDR3 protein,CDR3 DNA
TRBV5-5,TRBJ2-6,TRBD1,.,CASSSTGTLSGANVLTF,TGTGCCAGCAGCTCGACAGGGACCCTGTCTGGGGCCAACGTCCTGACTTTC
TRBV2,TRBJ2-5,.,.,CASSVDNETQYF,TGTGCCAGCAGTGTAGACAATGAGACCCAGTACTTC
TRBV2,TRBJ1-1,.,few,CASSYSGEAFF,TGTGCCAGCAGTTACAGTGGTGAAGCTTTCTTT
TRBV7-2,TRBJ2-5,TRBD2,once,CASRELAGDGETQYF,TGTGCCAGCAGGGAACTAGCGGGAGATGGAGAGACCCAGTACTTC
TRBV4-3,TRBJ2-2,.,once,CASSPALGGANTGELFF,TGCGCCAGCAGCCCCGCTCTAGGGGGGGCGAACACCGGGGAGCTGTTTTTT
TRBV11-2,TRBJ2-2,.,.,CASSPRISPNTGELFF,TGTGCCAGCAGCCCGCGTATTAGCCCGAACACCGGGGAGCTGTTTTTT
TRBV18,TRBJ2-1,TRBD1,.,CASSPQTGTYNEQFF,TGTGCCAGCTCACCCCAGACAGGGACCTACAATGAGCAGTTCTTC
TRBV29-1,TRBJ2-1,TRBD1,.,CSVDRTGSAYNEQFF,TGCAGCGTCGATAGGACAGGATCTGCGTACAATGAGCAGTTCTTC
TRBV28,TRBJ2-2,.,.,CASTENTGELFF,TGTGCCAGCACAGAAAACACCGGGGAGCTGTTTTTT
TRBV19,TRBJ2-1,TRBD1,.,CARTGGGEQFF,TGTGCCAGAACAGGGGGCGGTGAGCAGTTCTTC
TRBV11-2,TRBJ2-1,TRBD2,.,CASSLGSGGVNEQFF,TGTGCCAGCAGCTTAGGTAGCGGGGGGGTCAATGAGCAGTTCTTC
TRBV5-1,TRBJ2-2,TRBD1,once,CASSSAGGQGARNTGELFF,TGCGCCAGCAGCTCAGCTGGGGGACAGGGGGCAAGAAACACCGGGGAGCTGTTTTTT
TRBV3-1/TRBV3-2,TRBJ1-1,.,once,CASSQDRFIGSRAFF,TGTGCCAGCAGCCAAGATCGTTTTATTGGCTCTAGGGCTTTCTTT
TRBV5-1,TRBJ1-6,TRBD1,.,CASSLGTGAGSPLHF,TGCGCCAGCAGCTTGGGGACAGGGGCGGGATCACCCCTCCACTTT
TRBV5-5,TRBJ1-6,TRBD1,.,CASSPTTGDNSPLHF,TGTGCCAGCAGCCCCACGACAGGGGATAATTCACCCCTCCACTTT
TRBV7-8,TRBJ1-1,TRBD1,.,CASSLMGQGGTEAFF,TGTGCCAGCAGCTTAATGGGACAGGGGGGGACTGAAGCTTTCTTT
TRBV6-6,TRBJ1-5,.,.,CASSYSNNIGNQPQHF,TGTGCCAGCAGTTATTCGAACAATATCGGCAATCAGCCCCAGCATTTT
TRBV9,TRBJ2-5,TRBD2,.,CASSVGISGEQFQETQYF,TGTGCCAGCAGCGTAGGGATTAGCGGGGAACAATTCCAAGAGACCCAGTACTTC
TRBV7-2,TRBJ1-5,.,.,CASSPQANQPQHF,TGTGCCAGCAGTCCCCAAGCAAATCAGCCCCAGCATTTT
TRBV19,TRBJ2-2,.,few,CASNKQGGTGELFF,TGTGCCAGTAACAAACAGGGCGGCACCGGGGAGCTGTTTTTT
TRBV18,TRBJ2-7,TRBD2,.,CASSPLGLTYEQYF,TGTGCCAGCTCACCACTGGGACTAACCTACGAGCAGTACTTC
TRBV5-4,TRBJ2-3,TRBD1,.,CASSPGQGTDTQYF,TGTGCCAGCAGCCCAGGACAGGGCACAGATACGCAGTATTTT
TRBV5-1,TRBJ2-4,TRBD2,.,CASSTGGAKNIQYF,TGCGCCAGCAGCACGGGGGGAGCCAAAAACATTCAGTACTTC
TRBV3-1/TRBV3-2,TRBJ2-5,TRBD2,.,CASSQEAKREWGETQYF,TGTGCCAGCAGCCAAGAGGCAAAGCGGGAGTGGGGGGAGACCCAGTACTTC
TRBV24-1,TRBJ2-3,TRBD1,.,CATSESGTATDTQYF,TGTGCCACCAGTGAATCCGGGACAGCCACAGATACGCAGTATTTT